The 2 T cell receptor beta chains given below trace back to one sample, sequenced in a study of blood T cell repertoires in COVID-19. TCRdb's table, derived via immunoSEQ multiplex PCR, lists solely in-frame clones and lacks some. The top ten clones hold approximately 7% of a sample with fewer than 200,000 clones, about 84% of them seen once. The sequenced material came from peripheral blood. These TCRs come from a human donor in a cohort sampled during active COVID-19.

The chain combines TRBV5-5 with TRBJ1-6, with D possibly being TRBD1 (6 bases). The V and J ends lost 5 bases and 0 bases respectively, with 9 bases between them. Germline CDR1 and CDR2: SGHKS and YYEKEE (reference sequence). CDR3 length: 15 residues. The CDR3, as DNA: TGTGCCAGCAGACGACAGGCCTCCTATAATTCACCCCTCCACTTT. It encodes CASRRQASYNSPLHF.

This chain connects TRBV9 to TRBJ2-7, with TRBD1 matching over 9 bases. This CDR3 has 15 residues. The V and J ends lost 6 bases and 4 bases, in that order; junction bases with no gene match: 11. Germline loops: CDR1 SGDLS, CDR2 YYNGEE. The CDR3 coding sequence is TGTGCCAGCACCCCTGATTTAGGGACAGGGTACGAGCAGTACTTC. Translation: CASTPDLGTGYEQYF.